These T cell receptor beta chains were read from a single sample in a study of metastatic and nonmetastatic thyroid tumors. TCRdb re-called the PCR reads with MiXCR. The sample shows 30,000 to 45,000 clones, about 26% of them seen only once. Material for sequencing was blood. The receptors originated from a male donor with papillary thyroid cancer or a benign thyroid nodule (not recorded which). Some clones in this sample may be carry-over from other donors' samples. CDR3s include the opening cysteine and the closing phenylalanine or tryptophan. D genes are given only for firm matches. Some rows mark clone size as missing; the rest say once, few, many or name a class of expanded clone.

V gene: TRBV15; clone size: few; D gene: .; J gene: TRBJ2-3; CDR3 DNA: TGTGCCACCAGCAGATCTCTCGAGCGAGATACGCAGTATTTT; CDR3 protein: CATSRSLERDTQYF
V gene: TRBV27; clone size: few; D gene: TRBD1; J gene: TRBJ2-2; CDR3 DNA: TGTGCCAGCACCGACAGGGGGGGCACCGGGGGGCTGTTTTTT; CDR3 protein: CASTDRGGTGGLFF
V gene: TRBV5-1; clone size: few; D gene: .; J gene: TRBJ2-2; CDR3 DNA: TGCGCCAGCAGCCCAACCCCCCAACAATTGAACACCGGGGAGCTGTTTTTT; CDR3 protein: CASSPTPQQLNTGELFF
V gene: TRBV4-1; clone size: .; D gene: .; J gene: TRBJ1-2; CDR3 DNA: TGCGCCAGCAGCCACAGGACCCAAAACTATGGCTACACCTTC; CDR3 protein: CASSHRTQNYGYTF
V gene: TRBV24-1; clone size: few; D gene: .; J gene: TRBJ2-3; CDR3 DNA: TGTGCCACCAGTTCATCGGGGGAAAGCACAGATACGCAGTATTTT; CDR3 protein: CATSSSGESTDTQYF
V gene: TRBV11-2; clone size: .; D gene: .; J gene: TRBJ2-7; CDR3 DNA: TGTGCCGGCAGATTCGGGACCAAAGGGCCCTACGAGCAGTACTTC; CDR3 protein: CAGRFGTKGPYEQYF
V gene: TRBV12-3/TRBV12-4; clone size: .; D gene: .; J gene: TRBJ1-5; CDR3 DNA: TGTGCCAGCAGTTTGTGGGGAGAGGGCAATCAGCCCCAGCATTTT; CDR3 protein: CASSLWGEGNQPQHF
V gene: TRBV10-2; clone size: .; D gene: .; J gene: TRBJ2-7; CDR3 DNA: TGCGCCAGCAGTGATATTGCGGGTCGTCGAGGGGAGCAGTACTTC; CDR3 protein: CASSDIAGRRGEQYF
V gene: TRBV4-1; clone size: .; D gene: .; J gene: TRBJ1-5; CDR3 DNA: TGCGCCAGCAGCCAAGATAGGGCCCCCGGGCAGCCCCAGCATTTT; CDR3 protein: CASSQDRAPGQPQHF
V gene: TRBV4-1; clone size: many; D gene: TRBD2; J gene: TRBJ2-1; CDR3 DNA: TGCGCCAGCAGCCAAACTAGCGGGAGGGCCAATGAGCAGTTCTTC; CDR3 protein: CASSQTSGRANEQFF
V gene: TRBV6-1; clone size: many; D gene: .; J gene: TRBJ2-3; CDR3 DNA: TGTGCCAGCAGTGAAATCCTTACGGGAATCAGCACAGATACGCAGTATTTT; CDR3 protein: CASSEILTGISTDTQYF
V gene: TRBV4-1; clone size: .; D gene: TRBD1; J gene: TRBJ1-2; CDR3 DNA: TGCGCCAGCAGCCCATCCCCGGGACAGGGGGCGCCCGGCTACACCTTC; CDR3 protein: CASSPSPGQGAPGYTF
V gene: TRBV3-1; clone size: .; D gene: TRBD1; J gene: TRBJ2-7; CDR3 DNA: TGTGCCAGCAGCCAAGGATGGGGACAGGGAGCCTACGAGCAGTACTTC; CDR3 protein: CASSQGWGQGAYEQYF
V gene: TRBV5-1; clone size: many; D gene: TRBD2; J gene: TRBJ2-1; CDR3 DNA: TGCGCCAGCAGCCAGGGGACTAGCGGATTGTACAATGAGCAGTTCTTC; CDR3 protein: CASSQGTSGLYNEQFF
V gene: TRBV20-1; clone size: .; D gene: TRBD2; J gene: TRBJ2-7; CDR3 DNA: TGCAGTGCTAGTCCTAGCGGGAGCTCCTACGAGCAGTACTTC; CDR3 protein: CSASPSGSSYEQYF
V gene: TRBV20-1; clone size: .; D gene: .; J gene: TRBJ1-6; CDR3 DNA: TGCAGTGCTAGACCACCTGGCTATTCACCCCTCCACTTT; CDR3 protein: CSARPPGYSPLHF
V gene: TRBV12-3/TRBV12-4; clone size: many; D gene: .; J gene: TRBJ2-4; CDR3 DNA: TGTGCCAGTCAGCACTCAATAAGCTATCTAGCCAAAAACATTCAGTACTTC; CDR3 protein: CASQHSISYLAKNIQYF
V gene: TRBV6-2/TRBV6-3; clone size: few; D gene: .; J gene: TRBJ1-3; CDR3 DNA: TGTGCCAGCAGTTACGGCGGCAGCCTACTCTCTGGAAACACCATATATTTT; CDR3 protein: CASSYGGSLLSGNTIYF
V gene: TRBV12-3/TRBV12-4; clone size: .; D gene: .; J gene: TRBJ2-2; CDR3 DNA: TGTGCCAGCAGACTAGTTTCCGGGGAGCTGTTTTTT; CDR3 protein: CASRLVSGELFF
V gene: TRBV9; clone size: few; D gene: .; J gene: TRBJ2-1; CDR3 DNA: TGTGCCAGCAGCAGGACAGTACGGGACTACAATGAGCAGTTCTTC; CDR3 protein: CASSRTVRDYNEQFF
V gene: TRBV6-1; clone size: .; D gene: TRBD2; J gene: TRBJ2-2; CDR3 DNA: TGTGCCAGCAGTTCCCCCGGACTAGCGGGAGGATGCGGGGAGCTGTTTTTT; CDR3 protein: CASSSPGLAGGCGELFF
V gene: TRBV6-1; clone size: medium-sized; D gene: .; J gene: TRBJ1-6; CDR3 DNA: TGTGCCAGCAGGGGGAGTTCCTATAATTCACCCCTCCACTTT; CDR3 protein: CASRGSSYNSPLHF
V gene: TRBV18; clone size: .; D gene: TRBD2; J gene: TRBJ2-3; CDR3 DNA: TGTGCCAGCTCACCCGGGACTAGCGGCACAGATACGCAGTATTTT; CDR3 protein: CASSPGTSGTDTQYF
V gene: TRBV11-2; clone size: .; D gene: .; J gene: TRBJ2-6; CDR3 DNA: TGTGCCAGCGAGGGGTCTGGGGCCAACGTCCTGACTTTC; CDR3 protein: CASEGSGANVLTF
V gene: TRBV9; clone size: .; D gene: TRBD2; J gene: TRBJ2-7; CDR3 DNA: TGTGCCAGCAGCTCGGGACTAGTTACTAGCGGGGACGAGCAGTACTTC; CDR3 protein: CASSSGLVTSGDEQYF
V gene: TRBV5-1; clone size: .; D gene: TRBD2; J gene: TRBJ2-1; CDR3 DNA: TGCGCCAGCAGCTTGGACCGATGGGGAGGGGACAATGAGCAGTTCTTC; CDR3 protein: CASSLDRWGGDNEQFF
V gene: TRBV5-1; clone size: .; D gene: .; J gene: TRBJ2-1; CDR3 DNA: TGCGCCAGCAGCCCGGGCCCATTAGGAGCGGATGAGCAGTTCTTC; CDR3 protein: CASSPGPLGADEQFF
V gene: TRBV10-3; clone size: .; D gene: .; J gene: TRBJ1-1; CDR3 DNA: TGTGCCATCAGCAAGGACCGGAACACTGAAGCTTTCTTT; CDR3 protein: CAISKDRNTEAFF
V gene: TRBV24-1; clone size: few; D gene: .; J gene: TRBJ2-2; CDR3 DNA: TGTGCCACCAGTGATTTGAGTTCCGGGGAGCTGTTTTTT; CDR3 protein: CATSDLSSGELFF
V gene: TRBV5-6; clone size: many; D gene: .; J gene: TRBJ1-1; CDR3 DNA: TGTGCCAGCAGCTTGCGAGGTGAAGCTTTCTTT; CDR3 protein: CASSLRGEAFF
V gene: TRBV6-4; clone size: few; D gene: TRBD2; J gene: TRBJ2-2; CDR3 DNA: TGTGCCAGCATTGACTCGGGAGGGAGGGCCACCGCGGAGCTGTTTTTT; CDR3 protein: CASIDSGGRATAELFF
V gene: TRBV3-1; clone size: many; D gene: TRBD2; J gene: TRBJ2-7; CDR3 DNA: TGTGCCAGCAGCCAAGGGCACCTAGCGGCCTACGAGCAGTACTTC; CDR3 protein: CASSQGHLAAYEQYF
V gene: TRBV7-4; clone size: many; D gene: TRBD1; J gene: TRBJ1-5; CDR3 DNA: TGTGCCAGCAGCTTAGAACAGGGGATTAGTCTGCCCCAGCATTTT; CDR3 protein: CASSLEQGISLPQHF
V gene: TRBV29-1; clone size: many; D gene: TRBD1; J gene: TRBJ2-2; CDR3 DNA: TGCAGCGTTGTCAGGGGGCGCAACGGGGAGCTGTTTTTT; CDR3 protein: CSVVRGRNGELFF
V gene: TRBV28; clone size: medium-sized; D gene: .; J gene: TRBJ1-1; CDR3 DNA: TGTGCCAGCAGTTTAGCCGGGGGCACTGAAGCTTTCTTT; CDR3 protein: CASSLAGGTEAFF
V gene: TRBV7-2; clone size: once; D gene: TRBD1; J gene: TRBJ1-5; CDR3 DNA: TGTGCCAGCAGCTTAAGGACAGGGATCAATCAGCCCCAGCATTTT; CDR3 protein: CASSLRTGINQPQHF
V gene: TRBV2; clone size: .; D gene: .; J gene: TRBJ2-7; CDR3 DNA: TGTGCCAGCAGGCAGACTATCTACGACTACGAGCAGTACTTC; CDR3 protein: CASRQTIYDYEQYF
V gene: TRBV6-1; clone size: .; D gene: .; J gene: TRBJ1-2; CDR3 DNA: TGTGCCAGCCAAAAACAGGGTGACTATGGCTACACCTTC; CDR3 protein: CASQKQGDYGYTF
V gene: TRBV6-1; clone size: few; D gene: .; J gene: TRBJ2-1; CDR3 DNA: TGTGCCAGCACCCTAGGGGCGGGTAACTACAATGAGCAGTTCTTC; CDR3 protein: CASTLGAGNYNEQFF
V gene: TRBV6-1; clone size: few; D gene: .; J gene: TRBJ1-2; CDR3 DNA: TGTGCCAGCAGTGAAGGGACGGCCGACTATGGCTACACCTTC; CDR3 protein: CASSEGTADYGYTF
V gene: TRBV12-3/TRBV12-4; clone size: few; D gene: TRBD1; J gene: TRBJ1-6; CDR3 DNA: TGTGCCAGCAGCTCTAACAGGGGAGGACGCTCACCCCTCCACTTT; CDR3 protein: CASSSNRGGRSPLHF
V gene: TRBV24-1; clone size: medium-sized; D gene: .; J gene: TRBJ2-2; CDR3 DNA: TGTGCCACCAGTGATTTGCGTTTTGACACCGGGGAGCTGTTTTTT; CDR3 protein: CATSDLRFDTGELFF
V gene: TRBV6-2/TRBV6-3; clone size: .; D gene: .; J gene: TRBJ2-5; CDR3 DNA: TGTGCCAGCAGCTACCCCCCAGAGACCCAGTACTTC; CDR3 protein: CASSYPPETQYF
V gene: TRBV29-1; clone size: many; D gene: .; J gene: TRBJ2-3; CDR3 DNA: TGCAGCGTTGAAAGGGAGGAGACAGATACGCAGTATTTT; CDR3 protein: CSVEREETDTQYF
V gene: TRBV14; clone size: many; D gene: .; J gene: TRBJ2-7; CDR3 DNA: TGTGCCAGCAGCCAAGGCTGGTGGAATACGCAGCAGTACTTC; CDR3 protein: CASSQGWWNTQQYF
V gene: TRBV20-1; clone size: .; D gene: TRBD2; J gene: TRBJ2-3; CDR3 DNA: TGCAGTGCCCCGAGGACTAGCGGAGATACGCAGTATTTT; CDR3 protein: CSAPRTSGDTQYF
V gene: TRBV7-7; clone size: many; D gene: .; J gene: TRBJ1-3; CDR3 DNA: TGTGCTAGCAGCTTGACCGGGGAAAACACCATATATTTT; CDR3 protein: CASSLTGENTIYF
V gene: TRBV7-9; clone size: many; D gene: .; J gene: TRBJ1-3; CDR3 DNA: TGTGCCAGCAGCTCGAGCCGGGACATCTCTGGAAACACCATATATTTT; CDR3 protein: CASSSSRDISGNTIYF
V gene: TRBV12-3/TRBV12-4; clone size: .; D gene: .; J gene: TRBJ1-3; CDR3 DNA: TGTGCCAGCAGTTTTGGTCCGGGACGGCGATTTTTATCAGGAAACACCATATATTTT; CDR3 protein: CASSFGPGRRFLSGNTIYF
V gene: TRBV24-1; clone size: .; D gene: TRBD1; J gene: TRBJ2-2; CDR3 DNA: TGTGCCACCAGCCGACAGGGAACCGGGGAGCTGTTTTTT; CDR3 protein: CATSRQGTGELFF